This TCR beta chain was identified during a study of identical twins. This clonotype was observed a handful of times. Its target is unknown. V was clipped by 1 base and J by 2 bases, with 10 bases between them. The CDR3 is made up of 15 amino acids. The germline CDR1 and CDR2 sequences are SGHKS and YYEKEE (reference sequence). A universal primer site arose from template switching, and cDNA bore unique molecular identifiers. Each CDR3 protein is one row after TCRdb ran MiXCR on the 5' RACE reads. The sample holds 240,000 or so distinct CDR3 sequences, roughly an eighth seen once. All donors comprised healthy Caucasians. Study-level results: When twins shared out-of-frame alpha sequences, those sequences had excess low generation probability.

These sequences were also reported in another study, on yellow fever vaccine responses in identical twins.

This TCR was sampled from a woman between 18 and 30 years old in good health. The specimen sequenced was memory (CD45RO+) T cells sorted from blood. The gene calls are TRBV5-5 and TRBJ2-1; no reliable D call. The CDR3 loop is CASSLKALPYNEQFF. The DNA for the CDR3 is TGTGCCAGCAGCTTGAAAGCGCTACCCTACAATGAGCAGTTCTTC.